This TCR beta chain was retrieved from a study of cytomegalovirus exposure and HLA in healthy donors. Researchers ran the PCR with 60 Vbeta and 13 Jbeta primers. Sequenced by immunoSEQ multiplex PCR; TCRdb stores in-frame clones only, minus some. This table holds about 120,000 clones, about 73% found once. A note on this clone: Its antigen is not known.

Study-wide findings and caveats: V- and J-gene trimming of TCR beta was linked (in a later analysis) to a missense DCLRE1C variant.

The junction had 7 bases not matched to a gene; V was cut back by 0 bases and J by 2 bases. The CDR3 covers 17 residues. Germline values: CDR1 LNHNV, CDR2 YYDKDF (reference sequence). The sample comprised PBMCs. This sequence originates from a young woman in good health and CMV-seropositive. The chain uses TRBV15 and TRBJ2-3; 8 nucleotides align to TRBD1. CDR3 sequence reads: CATSRDGTGLSTDTQYF. The DNA of the CDR3 is TGTGCCACCAGCAGAGATGGGACAGGCCTATCCACAGATACGCAGTATTTT.